Following are 27 T cell receptor beta chains from one sample sequenced in a study of sequential checkpoint blockade in melanoma. Sequencing used immunoSEQ multiplex PCR; TCRdb keeps in-frame clones, though not all of them. The table records some 25,000 clones, 77% of them present only once. As for treatment: randomized to nivolumab then ipilimumab (arm A) or the reverse (arm B). The specimen comprised CD8+ T cells sorted from blood (inferred from file names), sampled from a patient given nivolumab and ipilimumab in sequence. These receptors were collected from a human donor with melanoma.

This sequence joins TRBV27 and TRBJ2-7; TRBD1 aligns across 8 bases. Germline assignment: CDR1 MNHEY and CDR2 SMNVEV (reference sequence). With 8 bases clipped from V and 1 base from J, the junction kept 4 bases outside the gene matches. This CDR3 region has 13 residues. DNA for the CDR3: TGTGCCAGCCGGAGGACAGGGTCCTACGAGCAGTACTTC. It yields the protein CASRRTGSYEQYF.

This clone is classed as medium-sized (0.01 to 0.1%). The chain has TRBV28 and TRBJ1-4; 8 positions agree with TRBD1. Germline loops: CDR1 MDHEN, CDR2 SYDVKM. V was clipped by 5 bases and J by 6 bases; unmatched bases: 11. This CDR3 region has 16 residues. CDR3 nucleotide sequence: TGTGCCAGCAGTCGCCCTGACAGGGGAGGGGATGAAAAACTGTTTTTT. Protein product: CASSRPDRGGDEKLFF.

This chain links TRBV7-6 with TRBJ2-5; D not certain. The CDR3 length is 12 residues. Trimming pared 0 bases from V and 5 bases from J, leaving 4 bases between. Germline V gene sequence: CDR1 SGHVS, CDR2 FNYEAQ. The CDR3 is CASSLAVETQYF. DNA for the CDR3: TGTGCCAGCAGCTTAGCCGTCGAGACCCAGTACTTC.

In its sample, this clone was seen a few times. V is TRBV25-1 and J is TRBJ1-4; D is ambiguous. This CDR3 has 13 residues. Germline CDR1 and CDR2: MGHDK and SYGVNS. V was trimmed by 4 bases and J by 5 bases, leaving 8 bases between them. The CDR3: CASSARGNEKLFF. The CDR3 nucleotides read TGTGCCAGCAGTGCCAGAGGGAATGAAAAACTGTTTTTT.

The genes are TRBV5-1 and TRBJ2-1; 9 bases line up with TRBD1. Losses at the gene ends were 3 bases for V and 6 bases for J; bases not matched to a gene: 4. CDR3 length: 14 amino acids. CDR1 is SGHRS and CDR2 is YFSETQ in the germline V gene. CDR3 DNA sequence: TGCGCCAGCAGCTCTAGGACAGGGGTCAATGAGCAGTTCTTC. Protein: CASSSRTGVNEQFF.

The chain is built from TRBV29-1 and TRBJ2-3, with a weak D call TRBD2 (7 bases). CDR3 length: 13 residues. V was pared by 6 bases and J by 4 bases, with 14 bases between. Germline V gene sequence: CDR1 SQVTM, CDR2 ANQGSEA. CDR3 loop: CSVWEGGSDTQYF. DNA of the CDR3: TGCAGCGTCTGGGAGGGGGGATCAGATACGCAGTATTTT.

The chain recombines TRBV7-6 with TRBJ1-3; 8 bases agree with TRBD1. Germline CDR1 is SGHVS and CDR2 is FNYEAQ. The junction had 8 bases not matched to a gene; V was cut back by 7 bases and J by 0 bases. CDR3 length: 16 amino acids. The CDR3 region has the DNA TGTGCCAGCACATCAGGGGGCCCTCGCTCTGGAAACACCATATATTTT. It is translated as CASTSGGPRSGNTIYF.

The V and J genes are TRBV6-5 and TRBJ1-1; D is unresolved. The V gene's germline CDR1 is MNHEY and CDR2 SVGAGI. Trimming took off 5 bases at V and 6 bases at J, with 13 bases between the two ends. CDR3 length: 13 residues. CDR3 DNA: TGTGCCAGCAGTAAGGGAGTGCAGGCTGAAGCTTTCTTT. Its translation: CASSKGVQAEAFF.

The chain combines TRBV29-1 with TRBJ2-7; 8 bases fit TRBD2. Germline CDR1 is SQVTM and CDR2 is ANQGSEA. The CDR3 length is 12 residues. The J segment lost 6 bases and the V segment lost 1 base, leaving 2 bases of the junction unmatched. The CDR3 sequence is CSVEGLAGEQYF. The DNA for the CDR3 is TGCAGCGTTGAAGGGCTAGCGGGCGAGCAGTACTTC.

As for this clone: The same CDR3 can be traced to other DNA sequences in this sample. The chain carries TRBV5-1 and TRBJ2-7; no definite D call. CDR1 is SGHRS, CDR2 YFSETQ, per germline. The CDR3 is 12 residues long. V lost 0 bases, J lost 7 bases, and 8 bases lay in between. The CDR3 sequence is CASSLVGYEQYF. The CDR3 DNA follows: TGCGCCAGCAGCTTGGTCGGTTATGAGCAGTACTTC.

The rearrangement links TRBV5-6 to TRBJ2-1; 7 bases agree with TRBD2. The germline V gene encodes CDR1 SGHDT and CDR2 YYEEEE. This CDR3 contains 14 residues. V dropped 2 bases and J dropped 4; count of bases not matched to a gene: 3. CDR3 nucleotides: TGTGCCAGCAGCTTTGGCGGGGGATACAATGAGCAGTTCTTC. Its protein is CASSFGGGYNEQFF.

This rearrangement joins TRBV19 to TRBJ2-7; TRBD1 is a possible D gene (6 bases). The CDR3 runs 15 residues. Trimming shortened V by 5 bases and J by 3 bases, and 17 bases separated the two germline ends. Germline-derived CDR1 and CDR2 are LNHDA and SQIVND (reference sequence). The DNA of the CDR3 is TGTGCCAGTAGTGCCCGAGACAGGCCTTTCTACGAGCAGTACTTC. It encodes CASSARDRPFYEQYF.

V is TRBV27 and J is TRBJ1-2; TRBD1 matches 11 bases. CDR1 MNHEY and CDR2 SMNVEV come from the germline V gene (reference sequence). V dropped 4 bases and J dropped 4; count of bases not matched to a gene: 11. The CDR3 is made up of 17 amino acids. CDR3 coding DNA: TGTGCCAGCAGTTCTCTCCCCCGTGGACAGGGGGCCTATGGCTACACCTTC. As protein: CASSSLPRGQGAYGYTF.

The chain is built from TRBV5-1 and TRBJ1-1, with 8 bases aligning to TRBD1. Germline CDR1 and CDR2: SGHRS and YFSETQ. V shed 1 base and J 5 bases; nucleotides not matched to a gene: 4. CDR3 size: 14 residues. This chain's CDR3 is CASSLTGGRTEAFF. The CDR3 DNA reads as TGCGCCAGCAGCTTGACAGGGGGTCGAACTGAAGCTTTCTTT.

The genes are TRBV5-1 and TRBJ1-1, with TRBD1 identical over 8 bases. Germline trimming cut 4 bases from V and 1 base from J; bases unmatched to any gene: 3. CDR3 size: 14 residues. Germline CDR1 and CDR2: SGHRS and YFSETQ. CDR3 amino acids: CASSHGQGNTEAFF. As DNA, the CDR3 is TGCGCCAGCAGCCATGGACAGGGGAACACTGAAGCTTTCTTT.

The chain is built from TRBV27 and TRBJ1-2; 10 bases are a match to TRBD1. The CDR3 is made up of 13 amino acids. Germline V gene lookup returns CDR1 MNHEY and CDR2 SMNVEV (reference sequence). With 5 bases clipped from V and 9 bases from J, the junction kept 6 bases outside the gene matches. CDR3 protein: CASSLDRGRSYTF. The CDR3, as DNA: TGTGCCAGCAGTCTAGACAGGGGGCGTAGCTACACCTTC.

The chain recombines TRBV27 with TRBJ1-6; 10 bases align to TRBD1. Germline CDR1 MNHEY, CDR2 SMNVEV (reference sequence). The CDR3 has 16 amino acids. V was clipped by 5 bases and J by 7 bases; unmatched bases: 8. The CDR3 is CASSQPGQGSNSPLHF. CDR3 DNA sequence: TGTGCCAGCAGTCAACCGGGACAGGGGTCAAATTCACCCCTCCACTTT.

The chain recombines TRBV7-8 with TRBJ1-2, with D unclear. V lost 1 base, J lost 4 bases, and 4 bases lay in between. Germline loops: CDR1 SGHVS, CDR2 FQNEAQ. The CDR3 runs 12 residues. The DNA for the CDR3 is TGTGCCAGCAGCTTAGGAGGCTATGGCTACACCTTC. It yields the protein CASSLGGYGYTF.

In its sample, this clone is medium-sized (0.01 to 0.1%). This chain links TRBV10-3 with TRBJ1-1; 7 nucleotides match TRBD1. The J segment lost 3 bases and the V segment lost 10 bases, leaving 11 bases of the junction unmatched. CDR3 length: 14 amino acids. CDR1 ENHRY and CDR2 SYGVKD come from the germline V gene. CDR3 DNA sequence: TGTGCCACGGGGGACAGTCGGTCTCACACTGAAGCTTTCTTT. This codes for CATGDSRSHTEAFF.

The J gene is TRBJ2-5, the V gene TRBV5-1; TRBD2 agrees at 7 bases. In germline, CDR1 is SGHRS, CDR2 YFSETQ. V shed 0 bases and J 1 base; nucleotides not matched to a gene: 3. The CDR3 length is 15 residues. The CDR3 here is CASSLGGGLQETQYF. DNA for the CDR3: TGCGCCAGCAGCTTGGGGGGGGGACTCCAAGAGACCCAGTACTTC.

This chain joins TRBV4-1 and TRBJ2-3, with a possible D match to TRBD2 (5 bases). V dropped 2 bases and J dropped 6 bases, with 15 bases sitting between them. Germline assignment: CDR1 MGHRA and CDR2 YSYEKL. This CDR3 region has 15 residues. The CDR3 region is CASSQSAGATDTQYF. Written as DNA, the CDR3 is TGCGCCAGCAGCCAATCTGCGGGCGCGACGGATACGCAGTATTTT.

The chain employs TRBV7-9 and TRBJ1-5, with 7 bases matching TRBD1. Per the germline V gene, CDR1 is SEHNR and CDR2 is FQNEAQ (reference sequence). This CDR3 is 15 amino acids long. J lost 3 bases, V lost 4 bases, and 6 bases had no gene match. CDR3 DNA: TGTGCCAGCAGCTGGACAGGCGGGTCCAATCAGCCCCAGCATTTT. Residues: CASSWTGGSNQPQHF. Drawing the rest from reference TRBV7-9 and TRBJ1-5, the complete variable domain is DTGVSQNPRHKITKRGQNVTFRCDPISEHNRLYWYRQTLGQGPEFLTYFQNEAQLEKSRLLSDRFSAERPKGSFSTLEIQRTEQGDSAMYLCASSWTGGSNQPQHFGDGTRLSIL.

This chain connects TRBV1 to TRBJ2-2; the D call of TRBD2 is as the table states it, not checked on the DNA. TRBV1 is shown as a pseudogene. The CDR3 is 17 residues long. The CDR3 region is CTSSQGRGLSNTGELFF. Written as DNA, the CDR3 is TGCACCAGCAGCCAAGGCCGAGGATTGTCGAACACCGGGGAGCTGTTTTTT.

V usage is TRBV7-9 and J usage is TRBJ1-2, with 7 positions matching TRBD1. This CDR3 has 17 amino acids. The V gene end was trimmed by 1 base and the J gene end by 2 bases; junction bases not matched to a gene: 10. Germline V CDR1 and CDR2: SEHNR, FQNEAQ (reference sequence). In nucleotides, the CDR3 is TGTGCCAGCAGCTTAGATGGTTGGCAGGGGGGCAACTATGGCTACACCTTC. Protein sequence: CASSLDGWQGGNYGYTF.

This clone was recorded once. The J gene is TRBJ2-7, the V gene TRBV6-1; 7 positions agree with TRBD1. V lost 1 base and J lost 0; bases outside the gene matches: 9. CDR3 length equals 17 residues. Germline CDR1 reads MNHNS; CDR2 reads SASEGT. CDR3 amino acids: CASSEGLTGWGSYEQYF. The CDR3 region has the DNA TGTGCCAGCAGTGAAGGCTTGACAGGGTGGGGCTCCTACGAGCAGTACTTC.

The count of this clone is one. CDR3 protein: CASSGWSSGNTIYF. The CDR3 coding sequence is TGTGCCAGCAGCGGTTGGAGCTCTGGAAACACCATATATTTT. The chain is built from TRBV2 and TRBJ1-3; D gene unclear. V was shortened by 6 bases and J by 0 bases, with 9 bases between the two germline ends. The CDR3 is made up of 14 amino acids. Germline V CDR1 and CDR2: SNHLY, FYNNEI.

This clone showed up just a few times. The chain recombines TRBV7-6 with TRBJ2-2, with TRBD1 as a possible D gene (6 bases). Deletions cut 1 base from V and 5 bases from J, with 8 bases between. The CDR3 is made up of 14 amino acids. CDR1 and CDR2 (germline): SGHVS, FNYEAQ. The CDR3 loop reads CASSLGTGTGELFF. As DNA, the CDR3 is TGTGCCAGCAGCTTAGGTACAGGGACCGGGGAGCTGTTTTTT.